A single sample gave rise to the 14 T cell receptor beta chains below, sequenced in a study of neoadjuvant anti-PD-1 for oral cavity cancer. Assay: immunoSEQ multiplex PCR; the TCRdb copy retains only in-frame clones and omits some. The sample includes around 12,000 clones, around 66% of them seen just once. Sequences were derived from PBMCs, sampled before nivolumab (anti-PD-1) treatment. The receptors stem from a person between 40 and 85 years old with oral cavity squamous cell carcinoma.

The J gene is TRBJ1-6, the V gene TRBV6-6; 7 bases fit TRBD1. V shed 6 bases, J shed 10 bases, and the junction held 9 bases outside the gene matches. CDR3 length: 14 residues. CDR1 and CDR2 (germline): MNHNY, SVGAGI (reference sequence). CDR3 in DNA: TGTGCCAGCAGACCAGGGACAGTGGCGTCACCCCTCCACTTT. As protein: CASRPGTVASPLHF.

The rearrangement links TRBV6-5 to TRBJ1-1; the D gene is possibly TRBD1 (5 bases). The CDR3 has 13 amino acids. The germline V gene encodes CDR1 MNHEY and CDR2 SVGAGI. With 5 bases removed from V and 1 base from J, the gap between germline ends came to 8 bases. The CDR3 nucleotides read TGTGCCAGCAGTGAAACAGGGAACACTGAAGCTTTCTTT. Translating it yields CASSETGNTEAFF.

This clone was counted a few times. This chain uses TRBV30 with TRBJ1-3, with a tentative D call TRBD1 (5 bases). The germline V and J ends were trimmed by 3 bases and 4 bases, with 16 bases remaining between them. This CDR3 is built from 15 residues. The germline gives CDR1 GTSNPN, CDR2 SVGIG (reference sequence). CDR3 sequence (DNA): TGTGCCTGGAGGCCCACAGGCATCTTGGGAAACACCATATATTTT. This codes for CAWRPTGILGNTIYF. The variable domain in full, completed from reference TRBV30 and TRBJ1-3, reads SQTIHQWPATLVQPVGSPLSLECTVEGTSNPNLYWYRQAAGRGLQLLFYSVGIGQISSEVPQNLSASRPQDRQFILSSKKLLLSDSGFYLCAWRPTGILGNTIYFGEGSWLTVV.

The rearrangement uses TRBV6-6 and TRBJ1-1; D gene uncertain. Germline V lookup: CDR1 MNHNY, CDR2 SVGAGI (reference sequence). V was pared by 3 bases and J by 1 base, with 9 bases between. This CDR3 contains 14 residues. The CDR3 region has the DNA TGTGCCAGCAGTTATGGTTCGGGGAACACTGAAGCTTTCTTT. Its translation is CASSYGSGNTEAFF.

The CDR3 bases are TGTGCCAGCAGCCTATCGCGGGGGGGCGGGGCAGATACGCAGTATTTT. It yields the protein CASSLSRGGGADTQYF. The V call is TRBV4-2, the J call TRBJ2-3; TRBD2 matches at 9 bases. V lost 4 bases to trimming and J lost 4 bases; unmatched junction nucleotides: 9. There are 16 residues in the CDR3. Looked up from germline, CDR1 is LGHNA and CDR2 is YNFKEQ.

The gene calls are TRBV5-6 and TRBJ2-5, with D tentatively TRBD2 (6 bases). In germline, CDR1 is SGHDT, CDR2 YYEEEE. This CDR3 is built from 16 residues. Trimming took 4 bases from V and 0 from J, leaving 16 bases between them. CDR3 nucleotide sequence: TGTGCCAGCAGCCCCCTCGGGGCTAGCGACCAAGAGACCCAGTACTTC. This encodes CASSPLGASDQETQYF.

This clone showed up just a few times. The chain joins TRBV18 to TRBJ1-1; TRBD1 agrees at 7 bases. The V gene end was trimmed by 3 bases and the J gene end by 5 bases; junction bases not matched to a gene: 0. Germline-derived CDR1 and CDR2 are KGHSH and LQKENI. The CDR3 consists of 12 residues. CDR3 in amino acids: CASSPGQTEAFF. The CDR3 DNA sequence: TGTGCCAGCTCACCGGGACAGACTGAAGCTTTCTTT.

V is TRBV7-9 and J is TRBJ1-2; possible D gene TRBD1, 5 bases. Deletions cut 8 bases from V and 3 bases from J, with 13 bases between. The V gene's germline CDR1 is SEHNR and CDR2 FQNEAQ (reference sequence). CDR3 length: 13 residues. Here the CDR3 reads CASSSGGDYGYTF. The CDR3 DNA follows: TGTGCCAGCTCCTCTGGGGGGGACTATGGCTACACCTTC.

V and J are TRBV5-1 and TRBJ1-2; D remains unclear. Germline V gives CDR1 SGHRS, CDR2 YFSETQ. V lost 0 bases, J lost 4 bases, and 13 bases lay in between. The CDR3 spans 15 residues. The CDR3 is CASSLDGRELYGYTF. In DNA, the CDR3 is TGCGCCAGCAGCTTGGATGGGAGAGAACTCTATGGCTACACCTTC. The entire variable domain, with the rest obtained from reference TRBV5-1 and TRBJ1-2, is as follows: KAGVTQTPRYLIKTRGQQVTLSCSPISGHRSVSWYQQTPGQGLQFLFEYFSETQRNKGNFPGRFSGRQFSNSRSEMNVSTLELGDSALYLCASSLDGRELYGYTFGSGTRLTVV.

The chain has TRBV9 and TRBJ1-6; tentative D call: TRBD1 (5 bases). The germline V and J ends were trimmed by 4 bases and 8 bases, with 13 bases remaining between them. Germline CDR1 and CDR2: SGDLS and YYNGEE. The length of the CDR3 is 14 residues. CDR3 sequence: CASSPGLGDSPLHF. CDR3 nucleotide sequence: TGTGCCAGCAGCCCCGGATTGGGGGATTCACCCCTCCACTTT.

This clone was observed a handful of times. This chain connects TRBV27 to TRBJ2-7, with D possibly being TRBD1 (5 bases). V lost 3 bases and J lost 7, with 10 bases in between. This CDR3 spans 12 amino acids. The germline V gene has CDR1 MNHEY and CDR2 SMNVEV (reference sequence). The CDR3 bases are TGTGCCAGCAGTTTTACTACAGGAGAGCAGTACTTC. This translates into CASSFTTGEQYF.

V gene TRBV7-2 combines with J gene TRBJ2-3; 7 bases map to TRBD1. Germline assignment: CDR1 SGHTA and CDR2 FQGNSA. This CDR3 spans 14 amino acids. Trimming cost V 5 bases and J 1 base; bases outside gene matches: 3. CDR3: CASSNQGGTDTQYF. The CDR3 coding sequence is TGTGCCAGCAGCAACCAGGGGGGCACAGATACGCAGTATTTT.

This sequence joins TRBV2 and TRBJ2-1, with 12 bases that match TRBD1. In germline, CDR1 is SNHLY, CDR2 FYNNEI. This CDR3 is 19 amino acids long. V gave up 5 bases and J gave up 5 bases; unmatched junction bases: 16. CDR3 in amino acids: CASSLRDRGQTRADNEQFF. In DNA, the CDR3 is TGTGCCAGCAGTCTACGGGACAGGGGGCAAACCAGGGCCGACAATGAGCAGTTCTTC. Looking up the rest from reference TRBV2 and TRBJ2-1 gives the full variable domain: EPEVTQTPSHQVTQMGQEVILRCVPISNHLYFYWYRQILGQKVEFLVSFYNNEISEKSEIFDDQFSVERPDGSNFTLKIRSTKLEDSAMYFCASSLRDRGQTRADNEQFFGPGTRLTVL.

The CDR3 region is CASSIPDRVDEKLFF. The DNA for the CDR3 is TGTGCCAGCAGTATACCGGACAGGGTTGATGAAAAACTGTTTTTT. The rearrangement links TRBV25-1 to TRBJ1-4; 8 bases agree with TRBD1. Trimming cost V 5 bases and J 6 bases; bases outside gene matches: 8. Germline V gene data show CDR1 as MGHDK and CDR2 as SYGVNS. This CDR3 spans 15 amino acids.